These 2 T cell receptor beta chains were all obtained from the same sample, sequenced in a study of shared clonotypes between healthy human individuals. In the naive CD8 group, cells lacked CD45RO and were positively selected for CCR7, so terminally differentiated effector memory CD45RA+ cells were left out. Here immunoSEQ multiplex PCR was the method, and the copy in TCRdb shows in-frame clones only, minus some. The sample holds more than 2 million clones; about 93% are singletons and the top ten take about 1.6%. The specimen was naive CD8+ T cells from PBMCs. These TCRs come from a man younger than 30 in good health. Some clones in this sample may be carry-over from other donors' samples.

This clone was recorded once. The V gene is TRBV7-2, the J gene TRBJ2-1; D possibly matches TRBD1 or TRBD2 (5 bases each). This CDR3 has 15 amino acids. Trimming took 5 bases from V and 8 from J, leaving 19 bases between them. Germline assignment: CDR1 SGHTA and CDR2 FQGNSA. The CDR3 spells CASSMPTGIGDEQFF. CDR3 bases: TGTGCCAGCAGCATGCCTACCGGGATAGGGGATGAGCAGTTCTTC.

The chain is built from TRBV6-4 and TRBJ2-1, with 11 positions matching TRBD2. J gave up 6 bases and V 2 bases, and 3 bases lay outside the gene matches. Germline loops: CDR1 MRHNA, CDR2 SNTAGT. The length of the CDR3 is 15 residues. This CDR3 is CASSDGTSGINEQFF. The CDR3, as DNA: TGTGCCAGCAGTGACGGGACTAGCGGCATCAATGAGCAGTTCTTC.